The entry below gives a single TCR beta chain sequence along with its context. The antigen remains unidentified. Time point reported: week 35, safety follow-up. In every dose of vaccine, 300 ug of mutant IDH1 20-mer peptide was given alongside topical imiquimod. The CDR3 totals 15 residues. With V trimmed by 4 bases and J by 2 bases, 5 bases remained unmatched. CDR1 and CDR2 from the germline V gene are LGHNA and YSLEER. Some clones are missing from TCRdb's copy, which holds only in-frame ones; the method was immunoSEQ multiplex PCR. The table has some 54,000 clones, 80% to 90% seen once. These data originate in a study of a mutant IDH1 vaccine in newly diagnosed glioma. Study information: The first vaccination came 4-6 weeks after radiotherapy alone, or with temozolomide cycles. Prior therapy was radiotherapy, temozolomide, or both; most received both. The study, taken as a whole, reports: Patients showed vaccine-induced immune responses at a rate of roughly 93%. Pseudoprogression appeared independent of alterations in top peripheral clonotypes.

The TCR was taken from a woman aged 18-30 years with glioma. This chain connects TRBV4-3 to TRBJ2-7; 10 bases are a match to TRBD2. Sequencing was performed on PBMCs, taken from a glioma patient whose treatment included an IDH1 peptide vaccine. The CDR3 DNA reads as TGCGCCAGCAGCCCCGGGCTAGCGGGGGCCTACGAGCAGTACTTC. Its translation: CASSPGLAGAYEQYF.